This T cell receptor beta chain comes out of a study of T cells in Graves' hyperthyroidism and ophthalmopathy. Study conclusions and caveats: A median approximately 6.5 months before onset, the model predicted ophthalmopathy. Blood also showed most of the thyroid clonotypes that were expanded above 0.001.

A few counts support this clonotype. What it binds is not known. Uncontrolled infection, other autoimmune disease, pregnancy and lactation each barred patients from inclusion. This CDR3 is built from 12 residues. V lost 4 bases and J lost 7, with 11 bases in between. CDR1 is SQVTM, CDR2 ANQGSEA, per germline. Amplification of TCR beta CDR3 regions used RNA as the template. The TCR CDR3 was amplified in a first-round RT-PCR using the HTBI primer set. TCRdb re-called the multiplex PCR reads with MiXCR, one entry per CDR3 protein. In the table there are 250,000 to 300,000 distinct CDR3 sequences, approximately 14% of which are singletons.

Sequences were obtained from blood. The chain links TRBV29-1 to TRBJ1-5; D is undetermined. The sequence was collected from a woman in her thirties or forties with Graves' hyperthyroidism. In nucleotides, the CDR3 is TGCAGCGTTGTAGATAGAGGACAGCCCCAGCATTTT. Protein sequence: CSVVDRGQPQHF.